This T cell receptor (beta chain) was documented in a study of breast tumors, draining lymph nodes, adjacent tissues (dated by TCRdb to 2016 to 2017). General notes on the study: The study compared TCR beta repertoires across tumor, adjacent nontumor tissue and axillary lymph nodes from breast cancer patients. The study was designed to assess the relationships and possible T-cell exchange between tumor, surrounding tissue and draining lymph node repertoires in human breast cancer.

Sequencing used an Illumina HiSeq 2000. TCR beta chain libraries were generated through multiplex PCR amplification. The amplified TCR beta chain products were analyzed by high-throughput sequencing. Using fastp at Q25 and MiXCR, TCRdb reprocessed the public reads and kept productive beta chains. Rows are combined by CDR3 protein, so each entry shows the most common genes and DNA. The sample contains 50,000 to 85,000 distinct CDR3 sequences, 43% of them found a single time. Approximately 9.1% of the sample goes to the ten largest clones. Overall results and qualifications from the work: The study presented the conclusion that tumor T cells originate in lymph nodes as consistent with a hypothesis, not as something directly demonstrated. Tumor and nontumor tissue repertoires were found to be significantly more similar in luminal-like than in basal-like breast cancer. A scenario in which most tumor T cells derive from the lymph node and then expand within tumor tissue was judged to be consistent with the data. Tumor T-cell repertoires showed less diversity than lymph node repertoires and more diversity than nontumor tissue repertoires, and tumor T-cell repertoires showed preferential V and J gene usage.

CDR1 is given as SGHKS and CDR2 as YYEKEE, both from the germline V gene (reference sequence). The cysteine opens and the phenylalanine closes a CDR3 of 17 amino acids. The CDR3 DNA has 51 bases and is translated from base 1. Of note for this clonotype: Its antigen specificity is not known. A much larger clonotype is one base distant, so this may be a read error.

The receptor's source is a female donor with breast cancer. Some clones in this sample may be carry-over from other donors' samples. Recombination linked TRBV5-5 to TRBJ2-1; a stretch of 13 junction bases matches TRBD2. The sequenced material came from breast tumor tissue. The CDR3 amino acid sequence is: CASSPGLAGDLGNEQLF. The nucleotide sequence is given as TGTGCCAGCAGCCCTGGACTAGCGGGAGATTTGGGCAATGAGCAGCTCTTC.